This T cell receptor (beta chain) was found in a study of blood T cell repertoires in COVID-19. In the study overall: From the United States, Italy and Spain came samples of acute and convalescent COVID-19. The analysed material was cDNA or gDNA that came from T cells, B-cell-depleted T cells, or PBMCs.

In the source study's methods: Nucleated cell number was recorded as an estimate derived from reference gene primer amplification. Profiling relied on immunoSEQ multiplex PCR, and the TCRdb table lists in-frame clones only, not all of them. Clone size and V and J calls were adopted from that table, with D and trimming inferred from the DNA. The table lists around 150,000 clones, around 80% of them singletons. This CDR3 has 16 amino acids. The V gene lost 0 bases and the J gene lost 1 base, with 13 bases spanning the gap. Germline CDR1 SGHRS, CDR2 YFSETQ. This chain links TRBV5-1 with TRBJ1-1; perhaps TRBD1 as D (5 bases). The receptor's source is a man between 45 and 60 years old with acute or convalescent COVID-19. The sequenced sample was peripheral blood. The CDR3 DNA sequence: TGCGCCAGCAGCTTGGGTCAGGGAACGGGGAACACTGAAGCTTTCTTT. Encoded protein: CASSLGQGTGNTEAFF.